This entry lists 17 T cell receptor beta chains sequenced from one sample in a study of cytomegalovirus exposure and HLA in healthy donors. PCR primers comprised 60 Vbeta and 13 Jbeta primers. The method was immunoSEQ multiplex PCR; TCRdb's version includes in-frame clones alone and lacks a portion of them. This table has 100,000 to 150,000 clones, 81% appearing once. The material sequenced was PBMCs. The receptor set was obtained from a woman in her twenties or thirties in good health and CMV-seronegative.

This clone was seen a few times. The V gene is TRBV5-1, the J gene TRBJ2-7; 13 nucleotides align to TRBD2. This CDR3 comprises 19 residues. In germline, CDR1 is SGHRS, CDR2 YFSETQ. V lost 2 bases and J lost 2; bases outside the gene matches: 13. CDR3 amino acids: CASSFSSRLAGGPAYEQYF. As DNA, the CDR3 is TGCGCCAGCAGCTTTAGTTCGCGACTAGCGGGAGGCCCGGCCTACGAGCAGTACTTC.

V and J are TRBV5-5 and TRBJ2-7; perhaps TRBD2 as D (7 bases). This CDR3 has 19 residues. The V gene's germline CDR1 is SGHKS and CDR2 YYEKEE (reference sequence). V shed 6 bases and J shed 0 bases, with 28 bases lying between them. The CDR3 DNA is TGTGCCAGCACCTATTGGGGCCGAGGGGGGGCGACCCACTCCTACGAGCAGTACTTC. Protein product: CASTYWGRGGATHSYEQYF.

The CDR3 protein is CASSLGVVGDEQYF. DNA for the CDR3: TGCGCCAGCAGCTTGGGAGTTGTCGGTGACGAGCAGTACTTC. J is TRBJ2-7 and V is TRBV5-1; no clear D. Looked up from germline, CDR1 is SGHRS and CDR2 is YFSETQ. This CDR3 spans 14 amino acids. V lost 0 bases and J 5 bases, leaving 12 bases between the germline ends.

The V call is TRBV7-3, the J call TRBJ2-1, with TRBD2 as a possible D gene (6 bases). V shed 2 bases and J shed 2 bases, with 10 bases lying between them. This CDR3 has 15 amino acids. Germline values: CDR1 SGHTA, CDR2 FQGTGA. The CDR3 DNA sequence: TGTGCCAGCAGCTTATCGGGGGTAACCTACAATGAGCAGTTCTTC. This gives the protein CASSLSGVTYNEQFF.

The CDR3 loop reads CSATGTGGYYGYTF. In DNA, the CDR3 is TGCAGCGCGACCGGGACAGGGGGCTACTATGGCTACACCTTC. V is TRBV29-1 and J is TRBJ1-2, with 12 bases aligning to TRBD1. With 7 bases clipped from V and 3 bases from J, the junction kept 6 bases outside the gene matches. From germline, CDR1 is SQVTM and CDR2 ANQGSEA. This CDR3 is 14 amino acids long.

The CDR3 bases are TGTGCCAGCAGCCTATCCTGGACTAGCAGTACGGGGGAGCTGTTTTTT. Translation: CASSLSWTSSTGELFF. The V gene is TRBV27, the J gene TRBJ2-2; 8 bases are shared with TRBD2. The V gene's germline CDR1 is MNHEY and CDR2 SMNVEV (reference sequence). The CDR3 consists of 16 residues. V lost 6 bases and J lost 8; bases outside the gene matches: 14.

The rearrangement links TRBV14 to TRBJ1-2; D is perhaps TRBD1 (6 bases). Per the germline V gene, CDR1 is SGHDN and CDR2 is FVKESK. The CDR3 length is 13 residues. V lost 4 bases and J lost 2, with 8 bases in between. CDR3 amino acids: CASSPGTNYGYTF. CDR3 nucleotides: TGTGCCAGCAGCCCAGGGACAAACTATGGCTACACCTTC. Full variable domain (outside the CDR3, taken from reference TRBV14 and TRBJ1-2): EAGVTQFPSHSVIEKGQTVTLRCDPISGHDNLYWYRRVMGKEIKFLLHFVKESKQDESGMPNNRFLAERTGGTYSTLKVQPAELEDSGVYFCASSPGTNYGYTFGSGTRLTVV.

This chain uses TRBV2 with TRBJ1-4; a weak D match, TRBD1 (6 bases). Germline-derived CDR1 and CDR2 are SNHLY and FYNNEI. Trimming took off 3 bases at V and 1 base at J, with 15 bases between the two ends. The CDR3 is 17 residues long. CDR3 nucleotide sequence: TGTGCCAGCAGTGACCACAGGGCCCCCCTAACTAATGAAAAACTGTTTTTT. Its protein product is CASSDHRAPLTNEKLFF.

This chain joins TRBV9 and TRBJ1-1; D ambiguous. Germline loops: CDR1 SGDLS, CDR2 YYNGEE. The length of the CDR3 is 13 residues. Trimming took 4 bases from V and 7 from J, leaving 14 bases between them. Here the CDR3 DNA reads TGTGCCAGCAGCCCCTCCGGAGGACTTGAAGCTTTCTTT. This sequence encodes CASSPSGGLEAFF.

The chain couples TRBV10-1 to TRBJ2-7; 9 bases fit TRBD1. Trimming at V came to 0 bases and at J to 3 bases, leaving 12 bases not matched to a gene. The length of the CDR3 is 18 residues. Germline CDR1 and CDR2: WNHNN and SYGVQD (reference sequence). The chain's CDR3 is CASSESLPGQGNFYEQYF. In DNA, the CDR3 is TGCGCCAGCAGTGAGTCCCTACCGGGACAGGGAAATTTCTACGAGCAGTACTTC.

The genes are TRBV11-1 and TRBJ1-1; no clear D. The CDR3 covers 12 residues. Between the trimmed V and J ends, which lost 1 base and 10 bases, there was a span of 10 bases. CDR1 SGHAT and CDR2 FQDESV come from the germline V gene (reference sequence). CDR3: CASSLGGPGAFF. The CDR3, as DNA: TGTGCCAGCAGCTTAGGAGGTCCTGGAGCTTTCTTT.

The J gene is TRBJ2-7, the V gene TRBV28, with 7 bases matching TRBD1. CDR3 size: 14 residues. CDR1 MDHEN and CDR2 SYDVKM come from the germline V gene. V lost 3 bases and J lost 2; bases outside the gene matches: 4. The chain's CDR3 is CASSLGTVAYEQYF. The DNA of the CDR3 is TGTGCCAGCAGTTTGGGGACAGTTGCCTACGAGCAGTACTTC.

V gene TRBV4-3 combines with J gene TRBJ2-3; 7 bases line up with TRBD1. CDR1 and CDR2 from the germline V gene are LGHNA and YSLEER. Trimming took 0 bases from V and 3 from J; bases not matched to a gene: 6. The CDR3 sequence is 16 residues long. The CDR3 is CASSQDFAGGTDTQYF. The CDR3 DNA reads as TGCGCCAGCAGCCAAGATTTCGCAGGGGGAACAGATACGCAGTATTTT.

The CDR3 here is CASSLGSRLHEQYF. CDR3 bases: TGTGCCAGCAGTTTAGGCTCCCGCCTCCACGAGCAGTACTTC. The chain joins TRBV28 to TRBJ2-7, with no clear D. The V gene's germline CDR1 is MDHEN and CDR2 SYDVKM. V lost 2 bases, J lost 5 bases, and 13 bases lay in between. CDR3 length: 14 amino acids.

The V gene is TRBV4-3, the J gene TRBJ1-1; no firm D call. The CDR3 consists of 13 residues. Germline V lookup: CDR1 LGHNA, CDR2 YSLEER. V lost 3 bases to trimming and J lost 4 bases, with 9 bases between them. The CDR3 DNA sequence: TGCGCCAGCAGCCATAGTATTGGCACTGAAGCTTTCTTT. Translated: CASSHSIGTEAFF.

The rearrangement joins TRBV9 to TRBJ2-1; D perhaps matches TRBD2 (5 bases). The V end was cut by 3 bases, the J end by 3 bases, with 16 bases between. The V gene's germline CDR1 is SGDLS and CDR2 YYNGEE. This CDR3 is 16 amino acids long. The CDR3 bases are TGTGCCAGCAGCGCATCTAGCAGGTCCAACTACAATGAGCAGTTCTTC. Translation gives CASSASSRSNYNEQFF.

The chain has TRBV13 and TRBJ2-5, with 10 bases matching TRBD2. Germline V lookup: CDR1 PRHDT, CDR2 FYEKMQ (reference sequence). The V segment lost 4 bases and the J segment 2 bases; nucleotides outside the gene matches: 10. The CDR3 has 17 residues. CDR3 sequence reads: CASSSALAGDEQETQYF. The DNA for the CDR3 is TGTGCCAGCAGCTCAGCTCTAGCGGGGGATGAACAAGAGACCCAGTACTTC.